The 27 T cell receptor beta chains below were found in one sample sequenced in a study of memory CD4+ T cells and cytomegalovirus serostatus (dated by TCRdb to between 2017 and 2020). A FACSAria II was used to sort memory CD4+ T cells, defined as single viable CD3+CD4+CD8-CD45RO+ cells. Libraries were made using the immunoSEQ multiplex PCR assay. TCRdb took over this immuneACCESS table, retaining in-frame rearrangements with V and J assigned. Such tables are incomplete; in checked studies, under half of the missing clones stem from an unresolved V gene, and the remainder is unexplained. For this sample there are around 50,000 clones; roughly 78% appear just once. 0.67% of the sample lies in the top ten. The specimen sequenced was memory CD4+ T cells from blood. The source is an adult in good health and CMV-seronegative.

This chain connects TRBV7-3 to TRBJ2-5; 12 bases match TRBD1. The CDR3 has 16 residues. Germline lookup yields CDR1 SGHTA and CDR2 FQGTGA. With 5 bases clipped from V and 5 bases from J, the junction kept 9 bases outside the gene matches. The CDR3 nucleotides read TGTGCCAGCAGCAAGACCGGGACAGGGGGCACTGAGACCCAGTACTTC. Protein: CASSKTGTGGTETQYF.

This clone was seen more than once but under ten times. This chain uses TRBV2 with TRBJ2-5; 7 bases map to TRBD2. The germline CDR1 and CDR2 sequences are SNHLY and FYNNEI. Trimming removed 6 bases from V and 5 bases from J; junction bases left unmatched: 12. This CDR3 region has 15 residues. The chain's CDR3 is CASRPSGAPGETQYF. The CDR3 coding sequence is TGTGCCAGCAGACCAAGCGGGGCCCCCGGCGAGACCCAGTACTTC.

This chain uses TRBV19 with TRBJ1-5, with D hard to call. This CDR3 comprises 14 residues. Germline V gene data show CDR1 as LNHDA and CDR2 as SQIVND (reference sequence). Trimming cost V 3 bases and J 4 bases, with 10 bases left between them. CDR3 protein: CASSIPGTNQPQHF. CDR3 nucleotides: TGTGCCAGTAGTATCCCGGGAACTAATCAGCCCCAGCATTTT.

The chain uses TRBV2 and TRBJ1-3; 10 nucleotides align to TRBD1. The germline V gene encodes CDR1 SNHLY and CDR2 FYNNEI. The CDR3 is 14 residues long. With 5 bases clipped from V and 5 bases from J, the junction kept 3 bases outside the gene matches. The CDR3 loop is CASSRQGARNTIYF. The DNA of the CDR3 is TGTGCCAGCAGTCGACAGGGGGCCAGAAACACCATATATTTT. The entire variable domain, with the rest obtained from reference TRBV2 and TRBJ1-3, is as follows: EPEVTQTPSHQVTQMGQEVILRCVPISNHLYFYWYRQILGQKVEFLVSFYNNEISEKSEIFDDQFSVERPDGSNFTLKIRSTKLEDSAMYFCASSRQGARNTIYFGEGSWLTVV.

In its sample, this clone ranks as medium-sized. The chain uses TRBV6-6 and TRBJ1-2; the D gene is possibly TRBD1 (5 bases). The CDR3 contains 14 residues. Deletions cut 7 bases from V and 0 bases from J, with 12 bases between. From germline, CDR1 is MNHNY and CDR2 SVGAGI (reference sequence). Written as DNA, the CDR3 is TGTGCCAGCACCGCACAGGTGACTAACTATGGCTACACCTTC. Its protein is CASTAQVTNYGYTF.

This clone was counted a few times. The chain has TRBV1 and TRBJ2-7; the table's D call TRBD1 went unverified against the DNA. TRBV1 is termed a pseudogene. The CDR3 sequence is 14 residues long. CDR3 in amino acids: CTSSQGQEYYEQYF. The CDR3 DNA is TGCACCAGCAGCCAAGGACAGGAATACTACGAGCAGTACTTC.

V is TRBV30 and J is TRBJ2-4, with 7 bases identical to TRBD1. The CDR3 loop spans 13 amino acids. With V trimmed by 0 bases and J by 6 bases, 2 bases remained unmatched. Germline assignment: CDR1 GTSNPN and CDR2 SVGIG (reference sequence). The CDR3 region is CAWSVPGGNIQYF. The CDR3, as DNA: TGTGCCTGGAGTGTACCAGGGGGAAACATTCAGTACTTC.

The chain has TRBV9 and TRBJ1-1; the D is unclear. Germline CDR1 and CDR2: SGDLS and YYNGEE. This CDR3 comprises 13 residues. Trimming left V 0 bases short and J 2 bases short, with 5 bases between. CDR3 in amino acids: CASSVDSNTEAFF. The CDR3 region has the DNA TGTGCCAGCAGCGTAGACAGTAACACTGAAGCTTTCTTT.

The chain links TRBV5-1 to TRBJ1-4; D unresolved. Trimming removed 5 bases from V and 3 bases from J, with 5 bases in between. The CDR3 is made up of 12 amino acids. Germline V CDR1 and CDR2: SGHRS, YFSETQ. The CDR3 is CASRPANEKLFF. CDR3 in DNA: TGCGCCAGCAGGCCAGCTAATGAAAAACTGTTTTTT. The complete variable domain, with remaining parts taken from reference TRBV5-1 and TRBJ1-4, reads KAGVTQTPRYLIKTRGQQVTLSCSPISGHRSVSWYQQTPGQGLQFLFEYFSETQRNKGNFPGRFSGRQFSNSRSEMNVSTLELGDSALYLCASRPANEKLFFGSGTQLSVL.

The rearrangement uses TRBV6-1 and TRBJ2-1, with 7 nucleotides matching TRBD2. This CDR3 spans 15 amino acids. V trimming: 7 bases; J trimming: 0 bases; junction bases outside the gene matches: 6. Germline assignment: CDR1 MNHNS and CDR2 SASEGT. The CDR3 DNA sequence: TGTGCCAGCAAAACGGCGGGAGCCTCCTACAATGAGCAGTTCTTC. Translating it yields CASKTAGASYNEQFF.

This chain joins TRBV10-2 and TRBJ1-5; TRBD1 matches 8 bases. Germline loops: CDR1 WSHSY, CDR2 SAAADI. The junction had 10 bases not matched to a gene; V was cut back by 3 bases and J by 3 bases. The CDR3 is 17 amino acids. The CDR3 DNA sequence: TGCGCCAGCAGTGAACCCGGGACAGGATTTCTCAATCAGCCCCAGCATTTT. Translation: CASSEPGTGFLNQPQHF.

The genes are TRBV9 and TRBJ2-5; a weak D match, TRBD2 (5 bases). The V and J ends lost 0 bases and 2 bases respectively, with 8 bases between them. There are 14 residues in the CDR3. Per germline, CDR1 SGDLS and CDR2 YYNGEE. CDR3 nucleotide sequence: TGTGCCAGCAGCGTAGGCCTAGCTCAAGAGACCCAGTACTTC. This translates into CASSVGLAQETQYF.

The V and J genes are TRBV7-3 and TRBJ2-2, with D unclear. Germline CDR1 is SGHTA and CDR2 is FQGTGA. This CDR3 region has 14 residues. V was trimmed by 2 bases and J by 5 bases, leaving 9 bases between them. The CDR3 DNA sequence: TGTGCCAGCAGCTTAGGCGCGGAGACCGGGGAGCTGTTTTTT. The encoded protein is CASSLGAETGELFF.

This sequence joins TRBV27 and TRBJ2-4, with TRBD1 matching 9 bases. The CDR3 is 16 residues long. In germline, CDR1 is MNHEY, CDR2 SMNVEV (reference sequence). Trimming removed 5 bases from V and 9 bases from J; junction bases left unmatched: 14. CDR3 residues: CASSPSTGGGRGIQYF. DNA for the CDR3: TGTGCCAGCAGTCCATCGACAGGGGGAGGTCGGGGCATTCAGTACTTC.

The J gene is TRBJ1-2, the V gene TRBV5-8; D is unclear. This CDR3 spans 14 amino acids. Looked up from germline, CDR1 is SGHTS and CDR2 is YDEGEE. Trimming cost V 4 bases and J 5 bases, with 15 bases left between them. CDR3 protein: CASSLNRVQYGYTF. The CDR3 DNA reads TGTGCCAGCAGCCTAAACCGGGTCCAGTATGGCTACACCTTC.

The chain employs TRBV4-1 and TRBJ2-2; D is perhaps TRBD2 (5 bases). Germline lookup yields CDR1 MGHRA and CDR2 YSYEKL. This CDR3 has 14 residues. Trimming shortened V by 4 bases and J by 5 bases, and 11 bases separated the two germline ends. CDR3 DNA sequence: TGCGCCAGCAGCCCTGGCTCGGGGACCGGGGAGCTGTTTTTT. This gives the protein CASSPGSGTGELFF.

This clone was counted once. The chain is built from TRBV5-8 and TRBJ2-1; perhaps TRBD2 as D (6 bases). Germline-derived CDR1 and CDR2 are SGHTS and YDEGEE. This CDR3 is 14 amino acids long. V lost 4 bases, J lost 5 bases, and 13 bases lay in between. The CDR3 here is CASSRLRLDNEQFF. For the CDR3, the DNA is TGTGCCAGCAGCCGTCTAAGACTAGACAATGAGCAGTTCTTC.

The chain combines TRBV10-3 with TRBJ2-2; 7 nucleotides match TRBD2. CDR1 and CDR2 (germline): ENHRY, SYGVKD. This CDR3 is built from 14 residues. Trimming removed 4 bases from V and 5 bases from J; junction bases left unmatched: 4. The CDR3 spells CAISGRGKTGELFF. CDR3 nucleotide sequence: TGTGCCATCAGTGGGCGGGGGAAAACCGGGGAGCTGTTTTTT.

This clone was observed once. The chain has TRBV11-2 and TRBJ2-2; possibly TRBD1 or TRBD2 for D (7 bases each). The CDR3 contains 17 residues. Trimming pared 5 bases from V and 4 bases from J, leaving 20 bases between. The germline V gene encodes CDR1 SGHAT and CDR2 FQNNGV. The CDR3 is CASSPLGGTVTTGELFF. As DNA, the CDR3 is TGTGCCAGCAGCCCCTTGGGGGGGACAGTTACCACCGGGGAGCTGTTTTTT.

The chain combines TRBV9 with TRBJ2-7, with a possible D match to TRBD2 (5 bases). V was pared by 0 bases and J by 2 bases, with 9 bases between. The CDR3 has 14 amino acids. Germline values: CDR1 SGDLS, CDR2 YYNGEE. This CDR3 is CASSVADGTYEQYF. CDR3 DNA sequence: TGTGCCAGCAGCGTAGCGGACGGGACCTACGAGCAGTACTTC.

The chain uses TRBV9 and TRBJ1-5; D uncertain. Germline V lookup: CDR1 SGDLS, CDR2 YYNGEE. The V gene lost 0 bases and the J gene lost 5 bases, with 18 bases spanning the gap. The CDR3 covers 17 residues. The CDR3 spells CASSVGGSVGLDQPQHF. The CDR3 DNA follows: TGTGCCAGCAGCGTAGGAGGGTCCGTCGGATTAGATCAGCCCCAGCATTTT.

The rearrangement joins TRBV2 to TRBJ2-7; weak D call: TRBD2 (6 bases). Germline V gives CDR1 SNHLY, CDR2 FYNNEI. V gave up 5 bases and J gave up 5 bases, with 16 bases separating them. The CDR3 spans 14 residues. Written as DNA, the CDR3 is TGTGCCAGCAGTTCCCGACTAGGGAGCAACGAGCAGTACTTC. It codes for CASSSRLGSNEQYF.

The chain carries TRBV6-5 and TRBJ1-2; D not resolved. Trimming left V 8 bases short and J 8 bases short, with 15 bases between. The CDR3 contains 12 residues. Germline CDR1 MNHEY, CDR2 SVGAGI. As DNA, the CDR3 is TGTGCCAGCCAAGACACCACCCAGGGCTACACCTTC. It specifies CASQDTTQGYTF.

Here the CDR3 DNA reads TGCGCCAGCAGTGAGACAGCCTTCTCTGGAAACACCATATATTTT. Protein: CASSETAFSGNTIYF. The chain recombines TRBV10-2 with TRBJ1-3; D gene ambiguous. Germline V CDR1 and CDR2: WSHSY, SAAADI. The CDR3 runs 15 residues. V shed 2 bases and J shed 0 bases, with 8 bases lying between them.

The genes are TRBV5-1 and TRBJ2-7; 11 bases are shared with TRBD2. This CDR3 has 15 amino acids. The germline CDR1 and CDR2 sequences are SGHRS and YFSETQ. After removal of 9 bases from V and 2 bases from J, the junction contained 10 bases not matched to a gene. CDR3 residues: CATSTGLAVTYEQYF. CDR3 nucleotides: TGCGCCACTTCCACGGGACTAGCGGTTACCTACGAGCAGTACTTC.

CDR3 bases: TGTGCCAGCAGGTTGGACAGGGGCTTCTACGAGCAGTACTTC. This translates into CASRLDRGFYEQYF. The V call is TRBV11-1, the J call TRBJ2-7; 9 bases align to TRBD1. V lost 6 bases to trimming and J lost 3 bases; unmatched junction nucleotides: 6. Germline CDR1 is SGHAT and CDR2 is FQDESV (reference sequence). The length of the CDR3 is 14 residues. Complete variable domain (other parts from reference TRBV11-1 and TRBJ2-7): EAEVAQSPRYKITEKSQAVAFWCDPISGHATLYWYRQILGQGPELLVQFQDESVVDDSQLPKDRFSAERLKGVDSTLKIQPAELGDSAMYLCASRLDRGFYEQYFGPGTRLTVT.

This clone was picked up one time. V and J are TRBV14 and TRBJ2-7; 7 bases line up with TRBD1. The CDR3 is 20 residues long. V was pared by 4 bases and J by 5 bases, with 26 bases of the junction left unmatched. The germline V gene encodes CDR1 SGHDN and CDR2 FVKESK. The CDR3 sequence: CASSPPYKGALRGSRNEQYF. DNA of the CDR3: TGTGCCAGCAGCCCCCCATATAAGGGGGCTCTGAGAGGGAGCCGCAACGAGCAGTACTTC. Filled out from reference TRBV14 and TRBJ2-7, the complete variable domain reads EAGVTQFPSHSVIEKGQTVTLRCDPISGHDNLYWYRRVMGKEIKFLLHFVKESKQDESGMPNNRFLAERTGGTYSTLKVQPAELEDSGVYFCASSPPYKGALRGSRNEQYFGPGTRLTVT.